Given below is one T cell receptor beta chain in context. Other DNA sequences in this specimen translate into the identical CDR3. TCRdb keeps only in-frame clones here, not all; method: immunoSEQ multiplex PCR. The sample contains around 690,000 clones, about nine tenths of which appear only once. This specimen belongs to a study of shared clonotypes between healthy human individuals. For the study at large: A couple of female and a few male donors aged 18 to 49 were enrolled.

The sequence came from a man aged 18 to 35 in good health. Some clones in this sample may be carry-over from other donors' samples. Sequenced material: memory CD8+ T cells from PBMCs. Subset here: CD45RO+ cells pooled with CCR7-negative TemRA cells.

For the CDR3, the DNA is TGCGCCAGCAGCTTAGGACAGGGCTTGGATACGCAGTATTTT. It encodes CASSLGQGLDTQYF. The chain has TRBV5-1 and TRBJ2-3, with 8 positions matching TRBD1. The V gene's germline CDR1 is SGHRS and CDR2 YFSETQ. This CDR3 is 14 amino acids long. With 2 bases clipped from V and 6 bases from J, the junction kept 5 bases outside the gene matches. The variable domain in full, completed from reference TRBV5-1 and TRBJ2-3, reads KAGVTQTPRYLIKTRGQQVTLSCSPISGHRSVSWYQQTPGQGLQFLFEYFSETQRNKGNFPGRFSGRQFSNSRSEMNVSTLELGDSALYLCASSLGQGLDTQYFGPGTRLTVL.